This TCR beta chain was retrieved from a study of blood T cell repertoires in COVID-19. The V gene's germline CDR1 is LNHDA and CDR2 SQIVND (reference sequence). The germline V and J ends were trimmed by 3 bases and 1 base, with 12 bases remaining between them. CDR3 length: 15 residues. Per the original methods: Amplification with reference gene primers provided the estimates of nucleated cell counts. Repertoires were generated with immunoSEQ multiplex PCR, while TCRdb's copy carries only in-frame clones and drops some. Clonal size and the V and J genes are those of that table, whereas D and trimming came from the DNA. Of over 150,000 clones in the sample, approximately 84% were seen once.

The sample consisted of peripheral blood. The V and J genes are TRBV19 and TRBJ1-1; D not resolved. This receptor was obtained from a man aged 65 to 85 with active or convalescent COVID-19. CDR3 sequence: CASSMGGRPNTEAFF. As DNA, the CDR3 is TGTGCCAGTAGTATGGGAGGCAGGCCGAACACTGAAGCTTTCTTT.